The present TCR beta chain was sequenced within a study of T cell changes during pregnancy in multiple sclerosis. The germline V and J ends were trimmed by 0 bases and 3 bases, with 12 bases remaining between them. Looked up from germline, CDR1 is SGHDT and CDR2 is YYEEEE. The CDR3 is 16 residues long. The repertoire was sequenced with immunoSEQ multiplex PCR; TCRdb's copy has only in-frame clones and lacks some. This table holds about 49,000 clones, around 94% found once. This material consisted of CD8+ T cells from peripheral blood mononuclear cells, taken before pregnancy. This receptor was obtained from a female donor with multiple sclerosis, enrolled in a pregnancy study. The chain combines TRBV5-6 with TRBJ2-2; D may be TRBD2 (6 bases). CDR3 amino acids: CASSLVPLADTGELFF. The CDR3 DNA follows: TGTGCCAGCAGCTTGGTACCTTTAGCGGACACCGGGGAGCTGTTTTTT.